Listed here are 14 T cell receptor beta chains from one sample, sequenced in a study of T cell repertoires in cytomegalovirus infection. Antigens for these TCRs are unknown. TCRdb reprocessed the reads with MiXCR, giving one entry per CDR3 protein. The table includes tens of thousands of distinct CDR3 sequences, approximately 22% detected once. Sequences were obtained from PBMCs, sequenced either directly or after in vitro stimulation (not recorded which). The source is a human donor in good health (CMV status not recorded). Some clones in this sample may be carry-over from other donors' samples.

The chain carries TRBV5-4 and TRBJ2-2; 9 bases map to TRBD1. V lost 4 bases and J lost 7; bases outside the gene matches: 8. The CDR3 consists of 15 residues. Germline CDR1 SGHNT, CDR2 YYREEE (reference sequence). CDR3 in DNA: TGTGCCAGCAGCCCCCGGGACAGGGATGACGGGGAGCTGTTTTTT. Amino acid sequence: CASSPRDRDDGELFF.

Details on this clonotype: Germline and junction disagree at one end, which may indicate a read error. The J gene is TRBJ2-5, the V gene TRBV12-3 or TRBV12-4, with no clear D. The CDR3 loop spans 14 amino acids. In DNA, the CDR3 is TGTGCCAGCAGTTTATTGGGTGACCAAGGGACCCAGTACTTC. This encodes CASSLLGDQGTQYF.

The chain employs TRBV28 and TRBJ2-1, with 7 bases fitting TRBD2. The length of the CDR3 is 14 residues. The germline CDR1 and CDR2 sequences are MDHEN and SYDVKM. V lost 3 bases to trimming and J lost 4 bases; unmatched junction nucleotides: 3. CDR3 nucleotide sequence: TGTGCCAGCAGTTTGGGGGGAGGGTACAATGAGCAGTTCTTC. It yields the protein CASSLGGGYNEQFF.

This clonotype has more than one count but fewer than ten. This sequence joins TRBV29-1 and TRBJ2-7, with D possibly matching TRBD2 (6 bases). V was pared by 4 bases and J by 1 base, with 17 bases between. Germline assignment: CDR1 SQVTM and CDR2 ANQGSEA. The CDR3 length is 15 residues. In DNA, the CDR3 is TGCAGCGTTGTTATGGACGGGAGTCTATCCTACGAGCAGTACTTC. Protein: CSVVMDGSLSYEQYF.

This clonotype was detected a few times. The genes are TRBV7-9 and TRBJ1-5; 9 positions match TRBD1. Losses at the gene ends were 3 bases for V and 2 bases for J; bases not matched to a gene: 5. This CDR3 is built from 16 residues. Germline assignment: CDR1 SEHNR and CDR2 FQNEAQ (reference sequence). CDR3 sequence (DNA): TGTGCCAGCAGCTTCAAACAGGGGGCTGGCAATCAGCCCCAGCATTTT. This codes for CASSFKQGAGNQPQHF.

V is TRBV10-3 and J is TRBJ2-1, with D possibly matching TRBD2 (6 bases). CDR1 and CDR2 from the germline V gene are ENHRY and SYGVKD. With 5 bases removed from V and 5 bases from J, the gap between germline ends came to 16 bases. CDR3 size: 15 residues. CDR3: CAISPGSGLNNEQFF. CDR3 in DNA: TGTGCCATCAGTCCGGGTAGCGGCTTAAACAATGAGCAGTTCTTC.

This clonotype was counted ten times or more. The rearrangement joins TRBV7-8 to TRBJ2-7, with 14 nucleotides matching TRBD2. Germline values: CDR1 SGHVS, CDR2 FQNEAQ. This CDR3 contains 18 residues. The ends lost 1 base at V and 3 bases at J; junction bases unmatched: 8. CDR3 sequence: CASSLDGTSGSRVYEQYV. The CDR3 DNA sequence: TGTGCCAGCAGCTTAGACGGGACTAGCGGGAGTAGGGTCTACGAGCAGTACGTC.

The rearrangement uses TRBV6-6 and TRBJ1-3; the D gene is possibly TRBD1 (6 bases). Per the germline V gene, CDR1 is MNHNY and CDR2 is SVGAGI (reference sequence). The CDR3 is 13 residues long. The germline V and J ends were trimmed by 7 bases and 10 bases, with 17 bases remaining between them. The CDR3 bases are TGTGCCAGCACCTCGGAGGGGGGGTCAACCATATATTTT. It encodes CASTSEGGSTIYF.

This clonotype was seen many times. In DNA form, the CDR3 reads TGTGCCAGTAGTATAGTCGAGCATCAGCCCCAGCATTTT. Its protein product is CASSIVEHQPQHF. This chain joins TRBV19 and TRBJ1-5; D is unclear. V lost 1 base to trimming and J lost 5 bases, with 6 bases between them. Germline CDR1 reads LNHDA; CDR2 reads SQIVND (reference sequence). This CDR3 comprises 13 residues.

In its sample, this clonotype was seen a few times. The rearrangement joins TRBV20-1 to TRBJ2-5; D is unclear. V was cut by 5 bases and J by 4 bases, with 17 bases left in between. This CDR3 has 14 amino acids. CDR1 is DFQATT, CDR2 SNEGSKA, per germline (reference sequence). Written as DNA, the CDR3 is TGCAGTGCTGAAATGGGCCCTATACGAGAGACCCAGTACTTC. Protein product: CSAEMGPIRETQYF.

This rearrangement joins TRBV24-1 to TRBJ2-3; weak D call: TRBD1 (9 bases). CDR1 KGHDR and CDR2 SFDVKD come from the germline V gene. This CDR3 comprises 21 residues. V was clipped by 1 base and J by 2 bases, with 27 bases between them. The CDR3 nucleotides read TGTGCCACCAGTGATTTAGGGGACAGGGTAAAAGCGGGAGAGACCACAGATACGCAGTATTTT. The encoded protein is CATSDLGDRVKAGETTDTQYF.

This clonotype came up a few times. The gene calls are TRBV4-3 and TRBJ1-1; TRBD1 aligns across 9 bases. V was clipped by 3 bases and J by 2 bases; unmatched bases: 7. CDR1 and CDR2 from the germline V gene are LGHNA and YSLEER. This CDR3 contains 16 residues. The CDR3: CASSQGSGQGNTEAFF. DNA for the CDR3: TGCGCCAGCAGCCAGGGGTCGGGACAGGGAAACACTGAAGCTTTCTTT.

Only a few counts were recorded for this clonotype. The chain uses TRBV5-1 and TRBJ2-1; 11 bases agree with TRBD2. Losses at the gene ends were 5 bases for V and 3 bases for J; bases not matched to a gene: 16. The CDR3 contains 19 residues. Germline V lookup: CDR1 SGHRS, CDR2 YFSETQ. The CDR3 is CASSLPTSGRVGDYNEQFF. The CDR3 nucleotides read TGCGCCAGCAGTCTGCCTACTAGCGGGAGAGTGGGGGACTACAATGAGCAGTTCTTC.

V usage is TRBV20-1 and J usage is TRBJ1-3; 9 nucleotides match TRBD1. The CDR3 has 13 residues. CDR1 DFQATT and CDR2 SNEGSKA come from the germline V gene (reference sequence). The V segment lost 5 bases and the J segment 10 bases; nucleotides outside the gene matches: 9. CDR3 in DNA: TGCAGTGCTTCACAGGGGGCTGATTCTACCATATATTTT. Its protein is CSASQGADSTIYF.